This TCR beta chain was sequenced in a study of shared clonotypes between healthy human individuals. Study-wide background: CD4 naive and memory got three plates each, CD8 naive two, CD8 memory one. Study-level points and caveats: Rarefaction exposed incomplete sorted-subset sequencing despite large depth.

The study separated CD4+ cells into CD45RA+ naive and CD45RA-negative memory subsets. The J segment lost 6 bases and the V segment lost 8 bases, leaving 13 bases of the junction unmatched. This CDR3 has 14 residues. Per germline, CDR1 SQVTM and CDR2 ANQGSEA. On this clone: Its antigen is not known.

Measured with immunoSEQ multiplex PCR; TCRdb has only the in-frame clones, and not every one. Of approximately 1,000,000 clones listed, roughly 77% are singletons. The chain has TRBV29-1 and TRBJ1-2, with 9 positions matching TRBD1. The receptor was derived from a man aged 18 to 35 in good health. Some clones in this sample may be carry-over from other donors' samples. Input material: memory CD4+ T cells from PBMCs. The subset is: CD45RA-negative fraction. CDR3 bases: TGCAGCTTCGAAGAGGACAGGGGAGAGGATGGCTACACCTTC. This codes for CSFEEDRGEDGYTF.